Below are 13 T cell receptor beta chains sequenced from a single sample in a study of T cells in women clearing cervical HPV infection. Profiled with immunoSEQ multiplex PCR; TCRdb holds only in-frame clones, not every one. The listing records about 48,000 clones. Sequenced: blood buffy coat. These receptors came from a woman aged 18-69 years with a cervical HPV16 infection that either progressed to CIN3+ or cleared (not recorded which).

As concerns this clone: The read terminates 3 residues before the CDR3 end, so the remaining end is supplied by the germline J gene. The chain couples TRBV7-2 to TRBJ1-5; 9 positions agree with TRBD1. There are 15 residues in the CDR3. V shed 7 bases, J shed 1 base, and the junction held 5 bases outside the gene matches. Germline loops: CDR1 SGHTA, CDR2 FQGNSA. CDR3 amino acids: CASKLGTGSNQPQHF. CDR3 bases read: TGTGCCAGCAAGCTCGGGACAGGGAGCAATCAGCCC.

In regard to this clone: The DNA ends 3 residues before the CDR3 does, and the rest of the CDR3 is filled in from the germline J gene. The J gene is TRBJ2-3, the V gene TRBV20-1; TRBD2 matches 13 bases. V was pared by 5 bases and J by 1 base, with 0 bases of the junction left unmatched. Germline V gene lookup returns CDR1 DFQATT and CDR2 SNEGSKA (reference sequence). The CDR3 sequence is 14 residues long. CDR3 bases read: TGCAGTGCTGGACTAGCGGGAGGCACAGATACG. Its translation: CSAGLAGGTDT. The CDR3 in its entirety is CSAGLAGGTDTQYF.

A remark on this clone: The read terminates 3 residues ahead of where the CDR3 ends, so the germline J gene completes it. The chain employs TRBV15 and TRBJ1-2, with D perhaps matching TRBD1 (6 bases). The CDR3 extends over 15 amino acids. Between the trimmed V and J ends, which lost 1 base and 5 bases, there was a span of 14 bases. CDR1 and CDR2 from the germline V gene are LNHNV and YYDKDF (reference sequence). CDR3 DNA (partial): TGTGCCACCAGCAGAGGTTTTACAACAGGGTATGGC. It encodes CATSRGFTTGYG. The CDR3, in full, reads CATSRGFTTGYGYTF.

The CDR3 bases that were read are TGCGCCAGCCGGTACGAAACCAATGAAAAA. This translates into CASRYETNEK. The entire CDR3 protein is CASRYETNEKLFF. The J gene is TRBJ1-4, the V gene TRBV5-1; D is uncertain. The read comes to an end 3 residues before the CDR3 does, leaving the germline J gene to fill in the end. Trimming pared 7 bases from V and 5 bases from J, leaving 12 bases between. Germline lookup yields CDR1 SGHRS and CDR2 YFSETQ. This CDR3 region has 13 residues.

About this clone itself: The read comes to an end 3 residues before the CDR3 does, leaving the germline J gene to fill in the end. This chain connects TRBV12-3 or TRBV12-4 to TRBJ2-3; 7 bases line up with TRBD1. The CDR3 consists of 14 residues. After removal of 5 bases from V and 4 bases from J, the junction contained 6 bases not matched to a gene. The DNA read from the CDR3 is TGTGCCAGCAGTCGGGACAGACCTGCAGATACG. It is translated as CASSRDRPADT. The entire CDR3 sequence reads CASSRDRPADTQYF.

Remarks on this clone: Read data end 3 residues before the CDR3 end; the end is taken from the germline J gene. The V and J genes are TRBV14 and TRBJ1-2, with D tentatively TRBD1 (6 bases). Germline-derived CDR1 and CDR2 are SGHDN and FVKESK. The CDR3 contains 16 residues. V lost 5 bases and J 5 bases, leaving 21 bases between the germline ends. CDR3 DNA (partial): TGTGCCAGCAGCTCCTTACAAGGGGGAGAGACATATGGC. It is translated as CASSSLQGGETYG. The full CDR3 protein is CASSSLQGGETYGYTF.

Turning to this clone: The sequence runs out 3 residues before the end of the CDR3; the remainder is reconstructed from the germline J gene. J is TRBJ2-4 and V is TRBV4-2; perhaps TRBD2 as D (5 bases). The CDR3 totals 19 residues. V was shortened by 2 bases and J by 3 bases, with 23 bases between the two germline ends. CDR1 is LGHNA, CDR2 YNFKEQ, per germline. The CDR3 bases that were read are TGTGCCAGCAGCCAATACCCGGGCCCCCTAGCCTCAGTCAAAAACATT. This gives the protein CASSQYPGPLASVKNI. The whole CDR3 sequence is CASSQYPGPLASVKNIQYF.

Notes on this clone: The read falls 3 residues short of the CDR3 end, and the missing part is taken from the germline J gene. The chain joins TRBV5-6 to TRBJ2-7; 8 bases are shared with TRBD1. Trimming removed 3 bases from V and 2 bases from J; junction bases left unmatched: 7. The CDR3 sequence is 15 residues long. Per germline, CDR1 SGHDT and CDR2 YYEEEE. The CDR3 DNA, read in part, is TGTGCCAGCAGCTCCGGACAGGGAATTACCTACGAG. This gives the protein CASSSGQGITYE. The whole CDR3 reads CASSSGQGITYEQYF.

As concerns this clone: The CDR3 end is not reached by the read, which stops 3 residues before it; the germline J gene fills it in. The chain recombines TRBV5-1 with TRBJ2-7, with D possibly being TRBD1 (6 bases). Germline CDR1 reads SGHRS; CDR2 reads YFSETQ. This CDR3 has 14 residues. V lost 0 bases, J lost 2 bases, and 9 bases lay in between. CDR3: CASSLAKGAYEQYF. The covered CDR3 bases are TGCGCCAGCAGCTTGGCCAAGGGGGCCTACGAG.

Of note for this clone: The read ends 3 residues early relative to the CDR3; the germline J gene fills the gap. The rearrangement links TRBV20-1 to TRBJ2-5, with a tentative D call TRBD2 (5 bases). The V gene lost 5 bases and the J gene lost 2 bases, with 12 bases spanning the gap. Per the germline V gene, CDR1 is DFQATT and CDR2 is SNEGSKA (reference sequence). The CDR3 runs 13 residues. The CDR3 sequence is CSAQRTGQETQYF. CDR3 DNA (partial): TGCAGTGCTCAGCGGACTGGACAAGAGACC.

With respect to this clone: The read falls 3 residues short of the CDR3 end, and the missing part is taken from the germline J gene. The same CDR3 is also encoded by other DNA sequences in this sample. This rearrangement joins TRBV18 to TRBJ1-5, with 8 bases aligning to TRBD1. CDR3 length: 15 amino acids. Looked up from germline, CDR1 is KGHSH and CDR2 is LQKENI. V was pared by 0 bases and J by 6 bases, with 4 bases of the junction left unmatched. CDR3 residues: CASSPPGQGGQPQHF. The CDR3 bases that were read are TGTGCCAGCTCACCACCTGGACAGGGTGGTCAGCCC.

As concerns this clone: The observed sequence ends 3 residues before the CDR3 terminus, with the missing tail filled in from the germline J gene. The chain combines TRBV10-3 with TRBJ2-7; 9 bases align to TRBD2. V shed 2 bases and J 3 bases; nucleotides not matched to a gene: 5. Germline assignment: CDR1 ENHRY and CDR2 SYGVKD. The CDR3 spans 15 residues. CDR3 sequence: CAISEGSSGNYEQYF. The sequenced CDR3 bases are TGTGCCATCAGTGAGGGGTCTAGCGGGAACTACGAG.

With regard to this clone: The observed sequence ends 3 residues before the CDR3 terminus, with the missing tail filled in from the germline J gene. The chain employs TRBV6-1 and TRBJ1-4, with 7 bases matching TRBD1. Germline CDR1 reads MNHNS; CDR2 reads SASEGT. The CDR3 has 15 residues. V gave up 2 bases and J gave up 4 bases; unmatched junction bases: 4. Incomplete CDR3 DNA: TGTGCCAGCAGTGAACGGACAGGACTTAATGAAAAA. Translating it yields CASSERTGLNEK. The whole CDR3 protein is CASSERTGLNEKLFF.